One and the same sample provided the 9 T cell receptor beta chains below, sequenced in a study of CD8 T cells in ankylosing spondylitis. TCRdb passed the 5' RACE reads through MiXCR, listing each CDR3 protein once. The profile shows about 320,000 distinct CDR3 sequences, approximately 10% of them singletons. The sample comprised blood, either unsorted or a sorted T cell fraction (not recorded which). Source of these receptors: a female donor with ankylosing spondylitis or in good health (not recorded which).

The sample holds many counts of this clonotype. The genes are TRBV7-2 and TRBJ1-1, with D uncertain. The CDR3 has 12 residues. CDR1 SGHTA and CDR2 FQGNSA come from the germline V gene. Trimming cost V 5 bases and J 3 bases, with 7 bases left between them. The CDR3 loop reads CASSSRHTEAFF. The CDR3 DNA reads as TGTGCCAGCAGCAGCCGACACACTGAAGCTTTCTTT.

This chain uses TRBV5-1 with TRBJ2-3; D is perhaps TRBD1 or TRBD2 (5 bases each). CDR3 length: 16 amino acids. V was pared by 2 bases and J by 2 bases, with 15 bases between. CDR1 SGHRS and CDR2 YFSETQ come from the germline V gene. CDR3 loop: CASSFSRGLYTDTQYF. The CDR3 nucleotides are TGCGCCAGCAGCTTTTCTCGGGGCCTATACACAGATACGCAGTATTTT. The full variable domain, its missing parts supplied by reference TRBV5-1 and TRBJ2-3, is KAGVTQTPRYLIKTRGQQVTLSCSPISGHRSVSWYQQTPGQGLQFLFEYFSETQRNKGNFPGRFSGRQFSNSRSEMNVSTLELGDSALYLCASSFSRGLYTDTQYFGPGTRLTVL.

This clonotype was counted at least ten times. This chain links TRBV12-3 or TRBV12-4 with TRBJ1-6; no clear D. The CDR3 sequence is 13 residues long. The V end lost 5 bases, the J end lost 13 bases, and 15 bases lay between the germline ends. The CDR3 here is CASSITSPGPLHF. The CDR3 DNA is TGTGCCAGCAGTATTACGTCCCCCGGCCCCCTCCACTTT.

This clonotype was recorded many times. The CDR3: CSVLWGSGELFF. CDR3 DNA: TGCAGCGTTCTCTGGGGGTCCGGGGAGCTGTTTTTT. The chain combines TRBV29-1 with TRBJ2-2; possibly TRBD1 or TRBD2 for D (5 bases each). Germline CDR1 and CDR2: SQVTM and ANQGSEA. The CDR3 length is 12 residues. V was trimmed by 5 bases and J by 6 bases, leaving 10 bases between them.

The rearrangement uses TRBV5-8 and TRBJ2-6; tentatively, D is TRBD2 (6 bases). Per germline, CDR1 SGHTS and CDR2 YDEGEE. The CDR3 totals 17 residues. Trimming took off 0 bases at V and 2 bases at J, with 12 bases between the two ends. The CDR3 is CASSLAGLATGANVLTF. CDR3 nucleotides: TGTGCCAGCAGCTTGGCCGGTCTAGCGACTGGGGCCAACGTCCTGACTTTC.

This clonotype occurred many times. The chain has TRBV6-1 and TRBJ2-3; 12 bases are shared with TRBD1. The germline V gene encodes CDR1 MNHNS and CDR2 SASEGT. J lost 7 bases, V lost 5 bases, and 7 bases had no gene match. This CDR3 has 15 residues. Here the CDR3 reads CASSRTGQGANTQYF. The CDR3 nucleotides read TGTGCCAGCAGTCGGACGGGACAGGGGGCGAATACGCAGTATTTT.

V usage is TRBV20-1 and J usage is TRBJ2-1; D unresolved. The V end lost 6 bases, the J end lost 7 bases, and 19 bases lay between the germline ends. Germline V CDR1 and CDR2: DFQATT, SNEGSKA (reference sequence). The length of the CDR3 is 14 residues. The CDR3 DNA is TGCAGTGCCCCGGGTCTTTCTCTCGGGAATGAGCAGTTCTTC. It specifies CSAPGLSLGNEQFF.

At least ten counts were recorded for this clonotype. The DNA of the CDR3 is TGTGCCAGCAGTATGGATGGGGACAGGGTTAATTCACCCCTCCACTTT. It specifies CASSMDGDRVNSPLHF. The chain uses TRBV27 and TRBJ1-6; the match to TRBD1 covers 9 bases. CDR3 length: 16 amino acids. Germline V CDR1 and CDR2: MNHEY, SMNVEV (reference sequence). V lost 5 bases, J lost 6 bases, and 8 bases stayed unmatched.

This clonotype was seen many times. The J gene is TRBJ1-2, the V gene TRBV5-1, with D tentatively TRBD1 (5 bases). The germline gives CDR1 SGHRS, CDR2 YFSETQ. The CDR3 spans 13 residues. V was shortened by 0 bases and J by 8 bases, with 11 bases between the two germline ends. CDR3 sequence reads: CASSLDPAGGYTF. CDR3 DNA sequence: TGCGCCAGCAGCTTGGATCCCGCAGGGGGCTACACCTTC.